This T cell receptor beta chain is drawn from a study of blood T cell repertoires in COVID-19. This CDR3 contains 15 residues. Germline CDR1 is SGDLS and CDR2 is YYNGEE. Losses at the gene ends were 0 bases for V and 4 bases for J; bases not matched to a gene: 7. The method was immunoSEQ multiplex PCR; TCRdb's version includes in-frame clones alone and lacks a portion of them. The table includes 180,000 or so clones, roughly 88% detected once. Participant reports of clinical history set cohort assignment. Cohort 3 recovered donors had two negative PCRs, clearance, or symptom resolution. The clonotype comes from a man in his fifties or sixties who had recovered from COVID-19. The chain uses TRBV9 and TRBJ2-7; 7 bases are a match to TRBD2. Sequencing was carried out using PBMCs or T cells enriched from blood (not recorded which). The CDR3 bases are TGTGCCAGCAGCGTAGGGGGAACTAGCGAATACGAGCAGTACTTC. Encoded protein: CASSVGGTSEYEQYF.